These T cell receptor beta chains were read from a single sample in a study of regulatory T cells in long-lasting Graves disease. TCRdb processed the multiplex PCR reads anew with MiXCR; each CDR3 protein has one entry. Among 400,000 to 650,000 distinct CDR3 sequences listed, 15% to 20% were seen once. In addition, the sample was reused for a study of T cells in Graves' hyperthyroidism and ophthalmopathy.

This sample comprised peripheral blood mononuclear cells (PBMCs), obtained at new diagnosis, from a patient treated with antithyroid drugs. The receptors were sampled from a woman between 40 and 65 years old with Graves disease. The conserved cysteine and the conserved F or W are not part of the CDR3 here.

TRBV29-1,SVEAGQGVHEQY
TRBV10-3,AISEQNRGVSGNTIY
TRBV2,ASTLQGNGYT
TRBV6-5,ASSYSFGGHQPQH
TRBV2,ASSDRVPNSPLH
TRBV6-1,ASRSLGEYYGYT
TRBV9,ASSVGDSTGNTIY
TRBV6-1,ASSKRQGGSSPLH
TRBV7-3,ASSPGPANYGYT
TRBV10-3,AIGRQATYEQY
TRBV27,ASSHNREENEKLF
TRBV7-9,ASSFAGTSTGELF
TRBV5-5,ASRRSGTYEQY
TRBV12-3/TRBV12-4,ASSHSTELTYNEQF
TRBV3-1,ASRPSPPETQY
TRBV12-3/TRBV12-4,ASTLGEGVPKNIQY
TRBV18,ASSADLNTEAF
TRBV11-2,ASSVITTGPNTEAF
TRBV10-3,AISENKGGGPVAEAF
TRBV7-8,ASSLGRGQGASNTEAF
TRBV29-1,SVVLLDSDTEAF
TRBV6-1,ASSSRTERFYGYT
TRBV20-1,SARLAVGDEKLF
TRBV6-1,ASKSGSGSTGELF
TRBV5-1,ASSLTDSPYEQY
TRBV14,ASSHNTGSIRFDGYT
TRBV5-1,ASSLYSGELF
TRBV6-1,ASSDGEGEAYTQY
TRBV30,AWSSGNTIY
TRBV5-4,ASSRTSGGTDTQY
TRBV11-2,ASSLGGPTEAF
TRBV30,AWSDGAGRDTQY
TRBV15,ATSTDNYNEQF
TRBV6-1,ANSRGRFSNQPQH
TRBV15,ATSRGRTAIGYNEQF
TRBV4-1,ASSQDGRGGDEQF
TRBV19,ASKFDGRGNQPQH
TRBV28,ASSPGTVNGYT
TRBV3-1,ASSLGTSAGEQF
TRBV7-9,ASSLVTGGLLTNEKLF
TRBV9,ASSVARGTDTQY
TRBV27,ASSLSTASYKSPLH
TRBV30,AWSSVLAGELF
TRBV2,ASREGGQETQY
TRBV7-8,ASSLDRTGRALGYT
TRBV29-1,SVESTTGVVVGYT
TRBV11-2,ASSPGLAGPNEQF
TRBV10-3,AIRPGQGRGTEAF